This TCR beta chain was identified during a study of shared clonotypes between healthy human individuals. Whole-study context: Donors had three CD4 naive, three CD4 memory, two CD8 naive and one CD8 memory plate apiece. Notes on the study in general: Generation probabilities of non-shared clonotypes were lower (relative to those shared by all four donors). Despite large depth, sorted-subset datasets appeared incompletely sequenced.

The CDR3 sequence is 17 residues long. V was clipped by 0 bases and J by 1 base, with 15 bases between them. Germline values: CDR1 WSHSY, CDR2 SAAADI. Running of the assay took place at deep level. Clones were sequenced by immunoSEQ multiplex PCR, and TCRdb holds only the in-frame ones, with some missing. This sample has about 1 million clones, with about 75% found just once. This clone was detected a few times. Its antigen remains unidentified. This receptor was identified in a man between 18 and 35 years old in good health. Sequencing was done on a sample of memory CD4+ T cells sorted from blood. Subset reported: CD45RA-negative fraction. The chain carries TRBV10-2 and TRBJ1-2; weak D call: TRBD1 (5 bases). CDR3 protein: CASSESGGAHINYGYTF. The DNA for the CDR3 is TGCGCCAGCAGTGAGTCGGGAGGGGCGCATATTAACTATGGCTACACCTTC.